This T cell receptor (beta chain) was recovered during a study of blood T cells in healthy people across ages. Findings of the study overall: Higher diversity, along with more naive CD4+ cells, distinguished long-lived donors from aged donors.

For the second PCR, which ran for 7 to 11 cycles, a sample-barcoded 5' primer and a J-beta primer mix were used. Researchers report that a template-switch adaptor with 12 random nucleotides tagged each cDNA molecule. TCRdb re-called the 5' RACE reads through MiXCR, storing one row per CDR3 protein. Of around 1,600,000 distinct CDR3 sequences listed, 35% to 45% are singletons. Concerning this clonotype itself: Antigen: not known.

Per-sample yields of isolated PBMCs were at least 7 million. CDR3 length: 14 residues. The V segment lost 2 bases and the J segment 5 bases; nucleotides outside the gene matches: 4. Germline-derived CDR1 and CDR2 are MGHRA and YSYEKL. Sequencing was performed on blood. The gene calls are TRBV4-1 and TRBJ1-1; 8 bases map to TRBD1. The TCR sequence derives from a woman between 18 and 30 years old in good health. Here the CDR3 reads CASSQMDRATEAFF. The CDR3 nucleotides read TGCGCCAGCAGCCAAATGGACAGGGCAACTGAAGCTTTCTTT.